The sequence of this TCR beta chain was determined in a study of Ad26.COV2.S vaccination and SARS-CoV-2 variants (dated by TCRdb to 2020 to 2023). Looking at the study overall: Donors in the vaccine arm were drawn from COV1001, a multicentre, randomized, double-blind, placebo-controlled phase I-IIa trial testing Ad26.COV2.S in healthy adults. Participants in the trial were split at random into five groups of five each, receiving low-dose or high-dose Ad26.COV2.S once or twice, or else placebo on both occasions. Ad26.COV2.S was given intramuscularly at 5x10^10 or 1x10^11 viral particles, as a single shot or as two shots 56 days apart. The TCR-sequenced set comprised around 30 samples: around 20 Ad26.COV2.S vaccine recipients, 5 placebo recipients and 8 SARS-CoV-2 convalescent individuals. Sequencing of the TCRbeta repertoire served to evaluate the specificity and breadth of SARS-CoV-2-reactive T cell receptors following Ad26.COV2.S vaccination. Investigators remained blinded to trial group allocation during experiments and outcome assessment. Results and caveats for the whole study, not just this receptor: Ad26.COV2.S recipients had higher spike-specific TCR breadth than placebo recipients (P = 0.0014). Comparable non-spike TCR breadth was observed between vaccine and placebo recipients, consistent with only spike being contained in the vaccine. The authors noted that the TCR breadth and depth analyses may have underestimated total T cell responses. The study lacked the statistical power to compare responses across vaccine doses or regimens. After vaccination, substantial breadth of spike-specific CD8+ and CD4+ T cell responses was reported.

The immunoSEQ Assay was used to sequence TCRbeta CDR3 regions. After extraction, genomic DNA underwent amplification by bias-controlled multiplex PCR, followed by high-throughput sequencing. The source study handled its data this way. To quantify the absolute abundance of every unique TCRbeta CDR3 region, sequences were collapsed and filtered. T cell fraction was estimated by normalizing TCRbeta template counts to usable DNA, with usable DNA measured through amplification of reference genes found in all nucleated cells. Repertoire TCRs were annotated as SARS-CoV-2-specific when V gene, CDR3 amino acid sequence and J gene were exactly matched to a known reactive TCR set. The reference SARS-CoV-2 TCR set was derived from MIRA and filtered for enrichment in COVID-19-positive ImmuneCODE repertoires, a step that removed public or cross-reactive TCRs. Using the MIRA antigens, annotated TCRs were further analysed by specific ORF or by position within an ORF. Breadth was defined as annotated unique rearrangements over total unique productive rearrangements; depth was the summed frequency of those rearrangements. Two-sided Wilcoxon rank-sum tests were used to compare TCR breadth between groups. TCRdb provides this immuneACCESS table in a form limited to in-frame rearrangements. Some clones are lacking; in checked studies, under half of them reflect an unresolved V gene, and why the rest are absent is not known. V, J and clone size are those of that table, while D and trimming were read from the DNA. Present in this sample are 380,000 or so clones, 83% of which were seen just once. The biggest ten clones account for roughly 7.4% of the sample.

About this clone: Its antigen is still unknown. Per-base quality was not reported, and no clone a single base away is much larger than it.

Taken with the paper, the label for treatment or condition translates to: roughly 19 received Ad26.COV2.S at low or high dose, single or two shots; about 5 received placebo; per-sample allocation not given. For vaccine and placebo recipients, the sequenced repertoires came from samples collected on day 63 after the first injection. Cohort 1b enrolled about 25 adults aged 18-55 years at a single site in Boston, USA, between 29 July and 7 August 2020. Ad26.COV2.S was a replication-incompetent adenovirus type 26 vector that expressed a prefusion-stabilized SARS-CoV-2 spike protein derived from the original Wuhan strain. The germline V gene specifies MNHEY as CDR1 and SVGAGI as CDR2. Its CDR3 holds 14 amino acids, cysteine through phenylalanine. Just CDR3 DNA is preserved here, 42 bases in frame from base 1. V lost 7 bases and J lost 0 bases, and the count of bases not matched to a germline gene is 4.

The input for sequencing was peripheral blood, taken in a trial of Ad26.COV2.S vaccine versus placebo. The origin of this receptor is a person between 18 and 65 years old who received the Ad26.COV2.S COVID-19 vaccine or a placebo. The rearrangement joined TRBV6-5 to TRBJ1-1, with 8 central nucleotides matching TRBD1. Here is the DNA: TGTGCCAGCACCGCGGACAGGGTGAACACTGAAGCTTTCTTT. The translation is CASTADRVNTEAFF.